This T cell receptor beta chain was identified in a study of technical replicates of blood from several donors. The table came from immunoSEQ multiplex PCR; TCRdb's copy has only in-frame clones and leaves some out. Of tens of thousands of clones listed, 85% to 95% are singletons. CDR1 is SGHDT and CDR2 is YYEEEE in the germline V gene. The CDR3 covers 16 residues. The V gene lost 2 bases and the J gene lost 4 bases, with 19 bases spanning the gap. The sequence derives from a human donor in good health. Input material: T cells isolated from PBMCs. J is TRBJ2-7 and V is TRBV5-6, with D tentatively TRBD1 (7 bases). CDR3 nucleotides: TGTGCCAGCAGCTTTCTCGCGGGACAGATCGGATACGAGCAGTACTTC. It codes for CASSFLAGQIGYEQYF.